This T cell receptor beta chain appears in the sequencing data of a study of blood T cell repertoires in COVID-19. Whole-study context: Donors in the United States, Italy and Spain gave samples during acute or convalescent COVID-19.

This CDR3 contains 17 residues. V dropped 4 bases and J dropped 5; count of bases not matched to a gene: 14. CDR1 and CDR2 (germline): MNHEY, SVGEGT. As handled by the study authors: Using reference gene primer amplification, nucleated cell counts were estimated. Assay: immunoSEQ multiplex PCR; the TCRdb copy retains only in-frame clones and omits some. D and trimming come from the DNA, and the V and J calls and clone size come from that table. The sample has 200,000 or so clones; 75% to 90% are singletons. The sample taken for sequencing was peripheral blood. The gene calls are TRBV6-2 or TRBV6-3 and TRBJ2-7; 10 nucleotides agree with TRBD1. This TCR came from a man aged 65 to 85 with active or convalescent COVID-19. CDR3 residues: CASSSGQGVLLWNEQYF. The CDR3 bases are TGTGCCAGCAGTTCAGGACAGGGGGTCCTACTGTGGAACGAGCAGTACTTC.